This entry lists 25 T cell receptor beta chains sequenced from one sample in a study of T cells in Graves' hyperthyroidism and ophthalmopathy. Using RNA transcripts as the source, TCR beta CDR3 regions were amplified. Researchers ran a first-round RT-PCR on the TCR CDR3 using the HTBI primer set. TCRdb itself ran the multiplex PCR reads through MiXCR, one entry per CDR3 protein. Among just under 750,000 distinct CDR3 sequences listed, roughly a third were seen once. Sequencing was performed on blood. Source of these receptors: a woman between 35 and 50 years old with Graves' hyperthyroidism.

Of note for this clonotype: A much larger clone differs from this one at a single base, so this may be a read error. The genes are TRBV12-3 or TRBV12-4 and TRBJ1-6; 9 bases map to TRBD1. The V and J ends lost 5 bases and 11 bases, in that order; junction bases with no gene match: 7. This CDR3 is 14 amino acids long. The CDR3 bases are TGTGCCAGCAGTCCGAGGGACAGGGATCCACCCCTCCACTTT. It yields the protein CASSPRDRDPPLHF.

This clonotype was seen at least ten times. The chain recombines TRBV6-1 with TRBJ1-5, with no clear D. The V gene's germline CDR1 is MNHNS and CDR2 SASEGT. The CDR3 length is 15 residues. V was clipped by 7 bases and J by 7 bases, with 20 bases between them. This CDR3 reads CASTPHPSPLQPQHF. DNA of the CDR3: TGTGCCAGCACTCCCCACCCGAGCCCCTTACAGCCCCAGCATTTT.

This rearrangement joins TRBV7-9 to TRBJ2-6, with TRBD2 as a possible D gene (6 bases). Germline V CDR1 and CDR2: SEHNR, FQNEAQ (reference sequence). The CDR3 sequence is 17 residues long. The ends were cut back, 7 bases at V and 2 bases at J, with 18 bases in the middle. The CDR3 sequence is CASISHTPGAGANVLTF. The DNA of the CDR3 is TGTGCCAGCATCTCTCATACCCCGGGGGCTGGGGCCAACGTCCTGACTTTC.

In this sample, this clonotype turned up a few times. The chain couples TRBV7-2 to TRBJ1-5; D is perhaps TRBD1 (6 bases). The germline CDR1 and CDR2 sequences are SGHTA and FQGNSA. V lost 7 bases and J lost 1, with 14 bases in between. This CDR3 is built from 15 residues. The CDR3 bases are TGTGCCAGCACCCAAGGGGGTTTGAGCAATCAGCCCCAGCATTTT. It yields the protein CASTQGGLSNQPQHF. Using reference TRBV7-2 and TRBJ1-5 for the parts outside the CDR3, the full variable domain is GAGVSQSPSNKVTEKGKDVELRCDPISGHTALYWYRQSLGQGLEFLIYFQGNSAPDKSGLPSDRFSAERTGGSVSTLTIQRTQQEDSAVYLCASTQGGLSNQPQHFGDGTRLSIL.

This clonotype was detected many times. V and J are TRBV14 and TRBJ1-6; D gene uncertain. The CDR3 contains 10 residues. V dropped 8 bases and J dropped 6 bases, with 2 bases sitting between them. Germline CDR1 and CDR2: SGHDN and FVKESK. The CDR3 protein is CASPNSPLHF. CDR3 DNA sequence: TGTGCCAGCCCTAATTCACCCCTCCACTTT. The complete variable domain, with remaining parts taken from reference TRBV14 and TRBJ1-6, reads EAGVTQFPSHSVIEKGQTVTLRCDPISGHDNLYWYRRVMGKEIKFLLHFVKESKQDESGMPNNRFLAERTGGTYSTLKVQPAELEDSGVYFCASPNSPLHFGNGTRLTVT.

The chain recombines TRBV6-2 or TRBV6-3 with TRBJ1-4, with TRBD1 matching over 10 bases. The CDR3 covers 13 residues. Germline V lookup: CDR1 MNHEY, CDR2 SVGEGT. V gave up 8 bases and J gave up 6 bases; unmatched junction bases: 3. The CDR3 sequence is CASLGTGDEKLFF. CDR3 bases: TGTGCCAGCCTCGGGACAGGGGATGAAAAACTGTTTTTT.

This clonotype was recorded many times. V usage is TRBV19 and J usage is TRBJ1-2, with 8 bases identical to TRBD1. J gave up 3 bases and V 7 bases, and 13 bases lay outside the gene matches. The length of the CDR3 is 16 residues. Germline V CDR1 and CDR2: LNHDA, SQIVND (reference sequence). The CDR3 sequence: CASTPSRGRGDYGYTF. CDR3 coding DNA: TGTGCCAGTACCCCCAGCAGGGGGCGAGGGGACTATGGCTACACCTTC.

This clonotype appeared a few times. The chain recombines TRBV18 with TRBJ2-5, with 7 bases lining up with TRBD1. Germline CDR1 reads KGHSH; CDR2 reads LQKENI. V lost 2 bases, J lost 4 bases, and 7 bases stayed unmatched. The CDR3 sequence is 15 residues long. DNA for the CDR3: TGTGCCAGCTCACCAACAACAAACAGGGGAGAGACCCAGTACTTC. Encoded protein: CASSPTTNRGETQYF.

The J gene is TRBJ1-2, the V gene TRBV20-1; 8 nucleotides align to TRBD1. CDR3 length equals 14 residues. V was pared by 1 base and J by 5 bases, with 6 bases of the junction left unmatched. Per germline, CDR1 DFQATT and CDR2 SNEGSKA (reference sequence). The CDR3 DNA reads as TGCAGTGCTAGAGGTTCAGGGGGCATGTATGGCTACACCTTC. Its protein is CSARGSGGMYGYTF.

This clonotype turned up a few times. The chain uses TRBV11-3 and TRBJ2-7; D ambiguous. There are 13 residues in the CDR3. Trimming stripped 5 bases from V and 3 bases from J, with 11 bases between. Germline assignment: CDR1 SGHNT and CDR2 YENEEA. The CDR3 sequence: CASSERHLYEQYF. The CDR3, as DNA: TGTGCCAGCAGCGAAAGACACCTCTACGAGCAGTACTTC.

This chain uses TRBV7-2 with TRBJ1-6, with TRBD1 matching over 10 bases. V gave up 6 bases and J gave up 8 bases; unmatched junction bases: 7. The CDR3 extends over 15 amino acids. CDR1 is SGHTA, CDR2 FQGNSA, per germline. CDR3 loop: CASRLGQGWDSPLHF. The CDR3 DNA follows: TGTGCCAGCAGACTGGGACAGGGGTGGGATTCACCCCTCCACTTT.

This clonotype was counted a few times. The CDR3, as DNA: TGCAGTGCTAGTCGCGGGGGAGGTCGGGAAGCTTTCTTT. Its translation: CSASRGGGREAFF. The rearrangement links TRBV20-1 to TRBJ1-1, with D possibly matching TRBD1 (5 bases). Germline V gene sequence: CDR1 DFQATT, CDR2 SNEGSKA (reference sequence). V lost 3 bases to trimming and J lost 8 bases, with 16 bases between them. This CDR3 has 13 amino acids.

This clonotype was picked up a small number of times. This chain connects TRBV19 to TRBJ1-5; D unclear. The germline V gene has CDR1 LNHDA and CDR2 SQIVND (reference sequence). Trimming pared 8 bases from V and 6 bases from J, leaving 20 bases between. The CDR3 spans 15 residues. The CDR3 protein is CASQEGPGRGQPQHF. The CDR3 DNA is TGTGCCAGTCAGGAAGGTCCAGGCCGAGGTCAGCCCCAGCATTTT.

This clonotype was detected a few times. The rearrangement links TRBV7-2 to TRBJ1-4; 8 nucleotides match TRBD1. Unmatched junction bases numbered 7, after V lost 5 bases and J lost 5 bases. The germline gives CDR1 SGHTA, CDR2 FQGNSA. The CDR3 length is 15 residues. CDR3 residues: CASSGQGAVNEKLFF. The DNA for the CDR3 is TGTGCCAGCAGCGGCCAGGGGGCTGTGAATGAAAAACTGTTTTTT.

A note on this clonotype: The junction and the germline gene differ at one end; a read error may be behind it. The V and J genes are TRBV5-5 and TRBJ1-5, with D uncertain. This CDR3 has 16 amino acids. The germline V gene encodes CDR1 SGHKS and CDR2 YYEKEE (reference sequence). CDR3 protein: CASSQEGDGRNQPQHF. The CDR3 DNA is TGCGCCAGCAGCCAAGAAGGCGACGGCCGCAATCAGCCCCAGCATTTT.

The rearrangement joins TRBV27 to TRBJ2-7; D not resolved. Per germline, CDR1 MNHEY and CDR2 SMNVEV (reference sequence). V lost 6 bases and J 3 bases, leaving 9 bases between the germline ends. The CDR3 totals 12 residues. As DNA, the CDR3 is TGTGCCAGCAGCCTAACGAACTACGAGCAGTACTTC. Translated: CASSLTNYEQYF.

The genes are TRBV25-1 and TRBJ2-5, with 12 bases identical to TRBD1. The V gene's germline CDR1 is MGHDK and CDR2 SYGVNS. Germline trimming cut 4 bases from V and 4 bases from J; bases unmatched to any gene: 13. The CDR3 is 18 amino acids. CDR3 residues: CASSAPPGQGATAETQYF. CDR3 nucleotide sequence: TGTGCCAGCAGTGCCCCCCCGGGACAGGGGGCGACCGCAGAGACCCAGTACTTC.

This clonotype has ten or more counts. This chain uses TRBV19 with TRBJ1-5; D might be TRBD1 (5 bases). The germline gives CDR1 LNHDA, CDR2 SQIVND (reference sequence). The V end was cut by 9 bases, the J end by 1 base, with 10 bases between. The CDR3 is 13 amino acids. CDR3 loop: CASSRESNQPQHF. CDR3 nucleotides: TGTGCCAGCTCCAGGGAGAGCAATCAGCCCCAGCATTTT.

About this clonotype itself: A much larger clone differs from this one at a single base, so this may be a read error. This CDR3 is missing its conserved last phenylalanine or tryptophan, likely due to a read error. This rearrangement joins TRBV12-3 or TRBV12-4 to TRBJ1-6; TRBD1 aligns across 10 bases. V was clipped by 4 bases and J by 4 bases; unmatched bases: 4. CDR3 length equals 16 residues. For the CDR3, the DNA is TGTGCCAGCAGTTGGGGGGACAGGGGTTATAATTCACCCCTCCACTTG. This gives the protein CASSWGDRGYNSPLHL.

CDR3: CSARKQEPNTEAFF. The CDR3 bases are TGCAGTGCTAGAAAACAGGAGCCGAACACTGAAGCTTTCTTT. The rearrangement links TRBV20-1 to TRBJ1-1; tentative D call: TRBD1 (5 bases). The germline V gene has CDR1 DFQATT and CDR2 SNEGSKA (reference sequence). V lost 2 bases to trimming and J lost 1 base, with 11 bases between them. The CDR3 loop spans 14 amino acids.

This clonotype was picked up many times. V and J are TRBV12-3 or TRBV12-4 and TRBJ1-3; no clear D gene. The CDR3 loop spans 13 amino acids. V was pared by 5 bases and J by 8 bases, with 13 bases between. CDR3 sequence reads: CASSPRSWDTIYF. The CDR3 DNA is TGTGCCAGCAGTCCACGGAGCTGGGACACCATATATTTT.

This chain connects TRBV10-3 to TRBJ1-1; unclear D gene. Germline lookup yields CDR1 ENHRY and CDR2 SYGVKD. The V end lost 3 bases, the J end lost 0 bases, and 11 bases lay between the germline ends. CDR3 length equals 15 residues. CDR3 nucleotide sequence: TGTGCCATCAGTGATGGGCGGAGCATGAACACTGAAGCTTTCTTT. The encoded protein is CAISDGRSMNTEAFF.

Of note for this clonotype: A much larger clone lies one base from this, so it may be a read error. The V gene is TRBV10-3, the J gene TRBJ1-1, with D perhaps TRBD1 (6 bases). The CDR3 spans 14 residues. Germline V CDR1 and CDR2: ENHRY, SYGVKD. Trimming shortened V by 2 bases and J by 7 bases, and 14 bases separated the two germline ends. The CDR3 bases are TGTGCCATCAGTGAGAGGGGGGATTGGGGTGAAGCTTTCTTT. It encodes CAISERGDWGEAFF.

The V and J genes are TRBV19 and TRBJ2-7; D not certain. Germline V gene sequence: CDR1 LNHDA, CDR2 SQIVND (reference sequence). V was trimmed by 2 bases and J by 9 bases, leaving 5 bases between them. This CDR3 has 10 residues. CDR3: CASSIQLQYF. The CDR3 DNA is TGTGCCAGTAGTATACAGCTGCAGTACTTC.

For this clonotype: Since a much larger clone is just one base distant, this may be a read error. The V gene is TRBV6-5, the J gene TRBJ1-2; weak D call: TRBD1 (5 bases). From germline, CDR1 is MNHEY and CDR2 SVGAGI. CDR3 length: 14 residues. CDR3 nucleotides: TGTGCCAGCAGCGTATTACCGGGAACAGGAGGCTGCACCTTC. Protein sequence: CASSVLPGTGGCTF.